This is a list of T cell receptor beta chains from one sample in a study of response to subunit inactivated influenza vaccine. TCRdb used MiXCR to reprocess the RT-PCR reads, holding one entry per CDR3 protein. In the table there are roughly 570,000 distinct CDR3 sequences, around 15% of which are singletons. The sequenced sample was PBMCs from blood, obtained approximately 13 days after vaccination. The origin of the receptors is a man aged 45-60 years who received an inactivated influenza vaccine. CDR3s include the opening cysteine and the closing phenylalanine or tryptophan. Each record gives: V gene, clone size, D gene, J gene, CDR3 protein, CDR3 DNA. The D gene is left open where the match is weak. Some rows mark clone size as missing; the rest say once, few, many or name a class of expanded clone.

V gene: TRBV5-5
clone size: few
D gene: .
J gene: TRBJ2-5
CDR3 protein: CASTIGETQYF
CDR3 DNA: TGTGCCAGCACCATCGGGGAGACCCAGTACTTC

V gene: TRBV10-3
clone size: .
D gene: TRBD2
J gene: TRBJ2-7
CDR3 protein: CAISGSSGTYEQYF
CDR3 DNA: TGTGCCATCAGTGGGTCTAGCGGGACCTACGAGCAGTACTTC

V gene: TRBV27
clone size: few
D gene: TRBD2
J gene: TRBJ2-7
CDR3 protein: CASSVLAGSYEQYF
CDR3 DNA: TGTGCCAGCAGTGTACTAGCGGGCTCCTACGAGCAGTACTTC

V gene: TRBV6-5
clone size: many
D gene: .
J gene: TRBJ2-5
CDR3 protein: CASSYSISGAQYF
CDR3 DNA: TGTGCCAGCAGTTACTCGATCTCCGGGGCCCAGTACTTC

V gene: TRBV5-1
clone size: .
D gene: .
J gene: TRBJ2-2
CDR3 protein: CASSLIGGNTGELFF
CDR3 DNA: TGCGCCAGCAGCTTGATAGGTGGGAACACCGGGGAGCTGTTTTTT

V gene: TRBV7-9
clone size: many
D gene: .
J gene: TRBJ1-6
CDR3 protein: CASSLGGYNSPLHF
CDR3 DNA: TGTGCCAGCAGCTTAGGGGGATATAATTCACCCCTCCACTTT

V gene: TRBV5-1
clone size: few
D gene: TRBD1
J gene: TRBJ2-7
CDR3 protein: CASSLAGTGFAYEQYF
CDR3 DNA: TGCGCCAGCAGCTTGGCCGGGACAGGGTTTGCCTACGAGCAGTACTTC

V gene: TRBV7-9
clone size: few
D gene: .
J gene: TRBJ1-4
CDR3 protein: CASSLAREKLFF
CDR3 DNA: TGTGCCAGCAGCTTAGCGCGGGAAAAACTGTTTTTT

V gene: TRBV29-1
clone size: .
D gene: TRBD1
J gene: TRBJ1-1
CDR3 protein: CSAERQGYTEAFF
CDR3 DNA: TGCAGCGCCGAACGACAGGGATATACTGAAGCTTTCTTT

V gene: TRBV6-2/TRBV6-3
clone size: .
D gene: .
J gene: TRBJ2-5
CDR3 protein: CASSYTQETQYF
CDR3 DNA: TGTGCCAGCAGTTACACGCAAGAGACCCAGTACTTC

V gene: TRBV20-1
clone size: few
D gene: TRBD2
J gene: TRBJ2-1
CDR3 protein: CSARHLAGPPYNEQFF
CDR3 DNA: TGCAGTGCTAGACACCTAGCGGGACCCCCCTACAATGAGCAGTTCTTC

V gene: TRBV2
clone size: .
D gene: .
J gene: TRBJ2-1
CDR3 protein: CASSERGSFNEQFF
CDR3 DNA: TGTGCCAGCAGTGAGCGGGGTAGTTTCAATGAGCAGTTCTTC

V gene: TRBV6-1
clone size: once
D gene: TRBD2
J gene: TRBJ2-2
CDR3 protein: CASRPPVSGTTGELFF
CDR3 DNA: TGTGCCAGCAGACCCCCCGTTAGCGGGACCACCGGGGAGCTGTTTTTT

V gene: TRBV12-3/TRBV12-4
clone size: .
D gene: .
J gene: TRBJ2-1
CDR3 protein: CASRFSSEQFF
CDR3 DNA: TGTGCCAGCAGGTTTAGCAGTGAGCAGTTCTTC

V gene: TRBV24-1
clone size: many
D gene: TRBD2
J gene: TRBJ2-1
CDR3 protein: CATSDWGGLAGASNEQFF
CDR3 DNA: TGTGCCACCAGTGATTGGGGGGGCCTAGCGGGAGCTTCCAATGAGCAGTTCTTC

V gene: TRBV30
clone size: few
D gene: TRBD2
J gene: TRBJ2-3
CDR3 protein: CAWISGIYTDTQYF
CDR3 DNA: TGTGCCTGGATTAGCGGGATTTACACAGATACGCAGTATTTT

V gene: TRBV6-2/TRBV6-3
clone size: many
D gene: .
J gene: TRBJ2-7
CDR3 protein: CASSYSAWETDEQYF
CDR3 DNA: TGTGCCAGCAGTTACTCCGCGTGGGAAACCGACGAGCAGTACTTC

V gene: TRBV12-3/TRBV12-4
clone size: many
D gene: TRBD1
J gene: TRBJ1-5
CDR3 protein: CASSRTGNQPQHF
CDR3 DNA: TGCGCCAGCAGCCGGACAGGGAATCAGCCCCAGCATTTT

V gene: TRBV12-3/TRBV12-4
clone size: many
D gene: TRBD2
J gene: TRBJ2-7
CDR3 protein: CASSSGRSYEQYF
CDR3 DNA: TGTGCCAGCTCTAGCGGGAGATCCTACGAGCAGTACTTC

V gene: TRBV20-1
clone size: many
D gene: .
J gene: TRBJ2-3
CDR3 protein: CSANTGITDTQYF
CDR3 DNA: TGCAGTGCAAACACAGGGATCACAGATACGCAGTATTTT

V gene: TRBV6-1
clone size: few
D gene: TRBD2
J gene: TRBJ2-7
CDR3 protein: CASKPLSGRTGHEQYF
CDR3 DNA: TGTGCCAGCAAGCCCCTTAGCGGGAGGACGGGACACGAGCAGTACTTC

V gene: TRBV5-1
clone size: .
D gene: TRBD2
J gene: TRBJ2-1
CDR3 protein: CASSLGGGTSGSDEQFF
CDR3 DNA: TGCGCCAGCAGCTTGGGTGGTGGAACTAGCGGGAGCGATGAGCAGTTCTTC

V gene: TRBV20-1
clone size: many
D gene: .
J gene: TRBJ2-3
CDR3 protein: CSASPSTDTQYF
CDR3 DNA: TGCAGTGCTAGCCCAAGCACAGATACGCAGTATTTT

V gene: TRBV2
clone size: few
D gene: TRBD2
J gene: TRBJ2-2
CDR3 protein: CASSEGLAANTGELFF
CDR3 DNA: TGTGCCAGCAGTGAAGGACTAGCGGCGAACACCGGGGAGCTGTTTTTT

V gene: TRBV20-1
clone size: .
D gene: TRBD1
J gene: TRBJ2-1
CDR3 protein: CSAWDSIKSLDEQFF
CDR3 DNA: TGCAGTGCATGGGACAGCATCAAGTCGCTGGATGAGCAGTTCTTC

V gene: TRBV2
clone size: few
D gene: .
J gene: TRBJ2-1
CDR3 protein: CASSVGRGLNEQFF
CDR3 DNA: TGTGCCAGCAGTGTAGGGAGGGGGTTGAATGAGCAGTTCTTC

V gene: TRBV20-1
clone size: .
D gene: TRBD2
J gene: TRBJ2-7
CDR3 protein: CSARRELALEQYF
CDR3 DNA: TGCAGTGCTAGGAGGGAACTAGCGCTCGAGCAGTACTTC

V gene: TRBV5-1
clone size: many
D gene: .
J gene: TRBJ1-1
CDR3 protein: CASSNEGWNTEAFF
CDR3 DNA: TGCGCCAGCAGTAACGAGGGGTGGAACACTGAAGCTTTCTTT

V gene: TRBV12-3/TRBV12-4
clone size: few
D gene: TRBD1
J gene: TRBJ1-1
CDR3 protein: CASSSPGQGRSTEAFF
CDR3 DNA: TGTGCCAGCAGTTCTCCGGGACAGGGACGAAGCACTGAAGCTTTCTTT

V gene: TRBV6-6
clone size: .
D gene: .
J gene: TRBJ1-2
CDR3 protein: CASKSDSHGYTF
CDR3 DNA: TGTGCCAGCAAATCGGACAGTCATGGCTACACCTTC

V gene: TRBV20-1
clone size: .
D gene: .
J gene: TRBJ1-5
CDR3 protein: CSVRHSNQPQHF
CDR3 DNA: TGCAGTGTGAGACATAGCAATCAGCCCCAGCATTTT